This TCR beta chain originates from a study of T cell responses to AZD1222 COVID-19 vaccine. Points on this clone: Antigen unknown.

V was pared by 5 bases and J by 2 bases, with 13 bases between. Per the germline V gene, CDR1 is SGHTA and CDR2 is FQGNSA. The CDR3 has 14 amino acids. Findings and limits, study-wide: Unmutated regions of variants are reportedly targeted by nearly half of spike-specific TCRs. After two AZD1222 doses, spike-specific TCR breadth and depth rose versus day 0.

Repertoires were generated with immunoSEQ multiplex PCR, while TCRdb's copy carries only in-frame clones and drops some. Among some 150,000 clones, 93% were seen once, and the ten largest hold about 1%. Sequenced here: peripheral blood, sampled on day 0 of AZD1222 vaccination. The receptor was isolated from an adult in good health. The rearrangement uses TRBV7-2 and TRBJ2-7; D is undetermined. The CDR3 protein is CASSKYSDPYEQYF. The CDR3 DNA is TGTGCCAGCAGCAAGTACTCCGATCCCTACGAGCAGTACTTC.